Listed here are 15 T cell receptor beta chains from one sample, sequenced in a study of regulatory T cells in long-lasting Graves disease. Sequencing libraries for TCR beta were prepared with iRepertoire HTBI primers and Arm-PCR of CDR3 regions. TCRdb used MiXCR to reprocess the multiplex PCR reads, holding one entry per CDR3 protein. The table lists 350,000 to 450,000 distinct CDR3 sequences, approximately 25% of them singletons. Time point described: persistent/refractory GD, antithyroid drugs over 5 years with positive TRAb. From RNA extracted from PBMCs, the TCR library was made. The sequencing used peripheral blood mononuclear cells (PBMCs), collected when the disease was refractory, from a patient treated with antithyroid drugs. The receptors were gathered from a woman between 40 and 55 years old with Graves disease.

With regard to this clonotype: A read error may explain this, as a much larger clone is one base away. V usage is TRBV20-1 and J usage is TRBJ2-4, with D hard to call. Trimming removed 3 bases from V and 13 bases from J, with 28 bases in between. This CDR3 contains 16 residues. Germline lookup yields CDR1 DFQATT and CDR2 SNEGSKA (reference sequence). As DNA, the CDR3 is TGCAGTGCTAGTAGACCTTCCCTCAAGTCCTACAATGAGCAGTACTTC. This sequence encodes CSASRPSLKSYNEQYF.

This clonotype was counted many times. This sequence joins TRBV6-2 or TRBV6-3 and TRBJ2-7, with D perhaps TRBD2 (5 bases). V lost 3 bases and J 2 bases, leaving 17 bases between the germline ends. This CDR3 is built from 16 residues. CDR1 MNHEY and CDR2 SVGEGT come from the germline V gene. In nucleotides, the CDR3 is TGTGCCAGCAGTTATGGCTCCCCAGGAGGTCCCTACGAGCAGTACTTC. It codes for CASSYGSPGGPYEQYF.

This clonotype has ten or more counts. This chain uses TRBV2 with TRBJ1-1; 11 bases map to TRBD1. The CDR3 sequence is 12 residues long. The ends lost 8 bases at V and 8 bases at J; junction bases unmatched: 4. Germline assignment: CDR1 SNHLY and CDR2 FYNNEI. The DNA of the CDR3 is TGTGCCAGCGGACAGGGGGCCGGAGAAGCTTTCTTT. Translated, it gives CASGQGAGEAFF.

This clonotype came up many times. V usage is TRBV2 and J usage is TRBJ1-1; D is unclear. CDR1 is SNHLY, CDR2 FYNNEI, per germline. The V end was cut by 1 base, the J end by 1 base, with 10 bases between. The CDR3 has 15 amino acids. CDR3 amino acids: CASSEVGQRNTEAFF. The CDR3 DNA reads TGTGCCAGCAGTGAAGTCGGGCAGAGGAACACTGAAGCTTTCTTT.

This clonotype was counted only a few times. The chain recombines TRBV24-1 with TRBJ1-1, with 7 positions matching TRBD1. The CDR3 spans 14 residues. V lost 5 bases, J lost 1 base, and 3 bases stayed unmatched. Germline-derived CDR1 and CDR2 are KGHDR and SFDVKD. In DNA, the CDR3 is TGTGCCACCAGTGGGGGGACAGCGAACACTGAAGCTTTCTTT. This encodes CATSGGTANTEAFF.

The chain recombines TRBV9 with TRBJ2-1; D might be TRBD1 or TRBD2, each matching 6 bases. V was trimmed by 0 bases and J by 6 bases, leaving 13 bases between them. There are 15 residues in the CDR3. The germline V gene encodes CDR1 SGDLS and CDR2 YYNGEE. DNA of the CDR3: TGTGCCAGCAGCGTAGTTACGGGGGCCCTCAATGAGCAGTTCTTC. It encodes CASSVVTGALNEQFF.

On this clonotype: A much larger clonotype is one base distant, so this may be a read error. The V and J genes are TRBV6-1 and TRBJ2-5; the D is unclear. CDR1 MNHNS and CDR2 SASEGT come from the germline V gene. The ends were cut back, 7 bases at V and 4 bases at J, with 16 bases in the middle. This CDR3 has 14 residues. DNA of the CDR3: TGTGCCAGCACCTCGCCGGTGTTCACAGAGACCCAGTACTTC. Translating gives CASTSPVFTETQYF.

This clonotype was detected ten times or more. V usage is TRBV10-3 and J usage is TRBJ2-5; no firm D call. The length of the CDR3 is 12 residues. Germline V gene data show CDR1 as ENHRY and CDR2 as SYGVKD. Deletions cut 3 bases from V and 5 bases from J, with 7 bases between. Here the CDR3 reads CAISEGWETQYF. The CDR3 DNA follows: TGTGCCATCAGTGAAGGGTGGGAGACCCAGTACTTC.

This sequence joins TRBV7-9 and TRBJ2-1; unclear D gene. CDR3 length: 12 residues. Trimming cost V 1 base and J 10 bases, with 8 bases left between them. Germline V gene data show CDR1 as SEHNR and CDR2 as FQNEAQ (reference sequence). CDR3 protein: CASSLETAEQFF. In DNA, the CDR3 is TGTGCCAGCAGCTTAGAAACAGCGGAGCAGTTCTTC.

The sample holds many counts of this clonotype. V usage is TRBV28 and J usage is TRBJ2-7; D gene uncertain. This CDR3 comprises 15 residues. Germline assignment: CDR1 MDHEN and CDR2 SYDVKM. With 3 bases removed from V and 3 bases from J, the gap between germline ends came to 15 bases. The CDR3 DNA follows: TGTGCCAGCAGTTTTGGGCACCCCAAAGGCTACGAGCAGTACTTC. This sequence encodes CASSFGHPKGYEQYF.

The table lists this clonotype with a few counts. The rearrangement links TRBV4-1 to TRBJ2-4, with D possibly TRBD2 on 5 matching bases. This CDR3 region has 17 residues. V lost 4 bases to trimming and J lost 2 bases, with 18 bases between them. Germline CDR1 and CDR2: MGHRA and YSYEKL. CDR3 residues: CASSLTTTRASKNIQYF. CDR3 coding DNA: TGCGCCAGCAGCCTTACAACGACGAGGGCGTCCAAAAACATTCAGTACTTC.

This clonotype came up a few times. This chain connects TRBV9 to TRBJ2-2; D is unresolved. V was trimmed by 3 bases and J by 1 base, leaving 13 bases between them. CDR3 length: 16 residues. Germline CDR1 reads SGDLS; CDR2 reads YYNGEE. The DNA for the CDR3 is TGTGCCAGCAGCGGGGCGCCAGGCGGGAACACCGGGGAGCTGTTTTTT. Protein: CASSGAPGGNTGELFF.

This clonotype was seen at least ten times. The V call is TRBV3-1, the J call TRBJ2-5; D ambiguous. Deletions cut 0 bases from V and 0 bases from J, with 5 bases between. CDR3 length: 14 amino acids. Looked up from germline, CDR1 is LGHDT and CDR2 is YNNKEL (reference sequence). The CDR3 loop is CASSQEGYQETQYF. CDR3 nucleotide sequence: TGTGCCAGCAGCCAAGAAGGGTACCAAGAGACCCAGTACTTC.

CDR3 nucleotides: TGTGCCAGCAGCTTAGTTGGTGGAAATTCACCCCTCCACTTT. This translates into CASSLVGGNSPLHF. V and J are TRBV7-9 and TRBJ1-6; no clear D. V was pared by 1 base and J by 7 bases, with 8 bases between. This CDR3 has 14 residues. Germline assignment: CDR1 SEHNR and CDR2 FQNEAQ (reference sequence).

This clonotype was detected once. The chain joins TRBV20-1 to TRBJ1-3; D unclear. Germline V lookup: CDR1 DFQATT, CDR2 SNEGSKA (reference sequence). V lost 3 bases and J lost 6, with 9 bases in between. The CDR3 sequence is 12 residues long. CDR3 region: CSARFSLNTIYF. CDR3 sequence (DNA): TGCAGTGCTAGGTTTTCTTTAAACACCATATATTTT.